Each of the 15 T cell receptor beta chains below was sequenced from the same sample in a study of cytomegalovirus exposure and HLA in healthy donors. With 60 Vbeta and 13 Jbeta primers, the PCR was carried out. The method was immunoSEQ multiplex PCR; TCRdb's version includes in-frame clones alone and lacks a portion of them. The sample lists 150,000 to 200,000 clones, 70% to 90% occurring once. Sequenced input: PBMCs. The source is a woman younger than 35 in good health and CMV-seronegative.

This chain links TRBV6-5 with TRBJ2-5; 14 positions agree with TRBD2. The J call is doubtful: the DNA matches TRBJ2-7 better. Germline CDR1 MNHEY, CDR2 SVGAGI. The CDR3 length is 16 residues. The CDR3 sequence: CASSSGLAGGSYEQYF. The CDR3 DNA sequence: TGTGCCAGCAGTTCAGGACTAGCGGGAGGATCCTACGAGCAGTACTTC.

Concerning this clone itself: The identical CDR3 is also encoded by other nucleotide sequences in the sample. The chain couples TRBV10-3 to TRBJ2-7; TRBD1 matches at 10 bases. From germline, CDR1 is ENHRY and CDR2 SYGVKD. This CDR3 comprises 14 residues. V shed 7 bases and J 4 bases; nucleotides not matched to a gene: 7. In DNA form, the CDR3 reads TGTGCCATCAAACCCGGGACAGGGGCATACGAGCAGTACTTC. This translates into CAIKPGTGAYEQYF.

The CDR3 bases are TGTGCCATCAGTGATCGGGGTGCTGAAGCTTTCTTT. It is translated as CAISDRGAEAFF. This sequence joins TRBV10-3 and TRBJ1-1; D is unclear. V shed 3 bases and J shed 6 bases, with 8 bases lying between them. There are 12 residues in the CDR3. The germline V gene encodes CDR1 ENHRY and CDR2 SYGVKD.

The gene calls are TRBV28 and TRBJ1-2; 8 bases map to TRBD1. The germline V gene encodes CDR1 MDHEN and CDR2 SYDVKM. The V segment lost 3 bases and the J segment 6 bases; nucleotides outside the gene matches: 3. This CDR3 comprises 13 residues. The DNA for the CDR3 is TGTGCCAGCAGTTTTCAGGGGGCGGATGGCTACACCTTC. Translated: CASSFQGADGYTF.

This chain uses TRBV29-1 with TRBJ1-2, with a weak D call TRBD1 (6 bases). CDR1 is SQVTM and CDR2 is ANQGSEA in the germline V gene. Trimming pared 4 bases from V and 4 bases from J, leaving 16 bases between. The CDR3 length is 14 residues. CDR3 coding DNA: TGCAGCGTTGTAATCGGACAGCCGCCCTATGGCTACACCTTC. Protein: CSVVIGQPPYGYTF.

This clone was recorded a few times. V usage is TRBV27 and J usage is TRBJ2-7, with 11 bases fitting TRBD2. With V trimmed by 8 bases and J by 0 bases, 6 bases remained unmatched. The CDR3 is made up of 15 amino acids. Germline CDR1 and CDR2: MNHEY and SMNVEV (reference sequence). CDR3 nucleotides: TGTGCCAGCGGACTAACTAGCGGGGGCTCCTACGAGCAGTACTTC. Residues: CASGLTSGGSYEQYF.

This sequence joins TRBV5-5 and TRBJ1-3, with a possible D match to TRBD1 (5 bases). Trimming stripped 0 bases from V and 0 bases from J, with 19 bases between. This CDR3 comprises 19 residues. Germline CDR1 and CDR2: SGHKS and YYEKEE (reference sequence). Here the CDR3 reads CASSLVGGRGKSSGNTIYF. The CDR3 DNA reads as TGTGCCAGCAGCTTGGTGGGAGGTCGGGGGAAGAGCTCTGGAAACACCATATATTTT. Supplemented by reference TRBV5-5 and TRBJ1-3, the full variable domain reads DAGVTQSPTHLIKTRGQQVTLRCSPISGHKSVSWYQQVLGQGPQFIFQYYEKEERGRGNFPDRFSARQFPNYSSELNVNALLLGDSALYLCASSLVGGRGKSSGNTIYFGEGSWLTVV.

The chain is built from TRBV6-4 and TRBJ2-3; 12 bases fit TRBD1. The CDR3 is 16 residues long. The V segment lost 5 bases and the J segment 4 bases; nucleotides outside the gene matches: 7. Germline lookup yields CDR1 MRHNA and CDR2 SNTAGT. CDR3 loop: CASSHDGTGGADTQYF. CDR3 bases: TGTGCCAGCAGTCACGACGGGACAGGGGGCGCAGATACGCAGTATTTT.

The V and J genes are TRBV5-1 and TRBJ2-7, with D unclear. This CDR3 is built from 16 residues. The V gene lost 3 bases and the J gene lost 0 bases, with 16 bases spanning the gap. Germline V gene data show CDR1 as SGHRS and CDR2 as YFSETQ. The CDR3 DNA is TGCGCCAGCAGCTCCTCGAGACCCCCTAGCTCCTACGAGCAGTACTTC. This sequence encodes CASSSSRPPSSYEQYF.

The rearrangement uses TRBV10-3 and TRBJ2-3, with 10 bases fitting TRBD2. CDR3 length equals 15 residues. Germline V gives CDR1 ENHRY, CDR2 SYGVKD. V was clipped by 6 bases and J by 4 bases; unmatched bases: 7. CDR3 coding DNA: TGTGCCATCAGCCCCAGCGGGAGGGAGTCAGATACGCAGTATTTT. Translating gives CAISPSGRESDTQYF.

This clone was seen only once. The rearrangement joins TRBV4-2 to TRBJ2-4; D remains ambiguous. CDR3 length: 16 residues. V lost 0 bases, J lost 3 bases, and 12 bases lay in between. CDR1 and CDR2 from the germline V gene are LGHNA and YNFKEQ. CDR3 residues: CASSQDFVSIKNIQYF. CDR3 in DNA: TGTGCCAGCAGCCAAGATTTTGTCAGTATCAAAAACATTCAGTACTTC.

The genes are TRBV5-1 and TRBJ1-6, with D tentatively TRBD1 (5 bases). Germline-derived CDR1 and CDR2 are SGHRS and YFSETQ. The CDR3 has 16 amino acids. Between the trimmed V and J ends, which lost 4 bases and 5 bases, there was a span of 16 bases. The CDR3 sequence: CASSLRLTDHNSPLHF. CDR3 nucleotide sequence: TGCGCCAGCAGCCTCAGATTGACAGATCATAATTCACCCCTCCACTTT.

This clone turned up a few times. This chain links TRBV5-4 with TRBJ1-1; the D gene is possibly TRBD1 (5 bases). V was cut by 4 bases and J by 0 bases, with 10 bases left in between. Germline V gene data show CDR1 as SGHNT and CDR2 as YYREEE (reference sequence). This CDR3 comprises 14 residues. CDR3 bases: TGTGCCAGCAGCGTCACAGGAGTGAACACTGAAGCTTTCTTT. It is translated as CASSVTGVNTEAFF.

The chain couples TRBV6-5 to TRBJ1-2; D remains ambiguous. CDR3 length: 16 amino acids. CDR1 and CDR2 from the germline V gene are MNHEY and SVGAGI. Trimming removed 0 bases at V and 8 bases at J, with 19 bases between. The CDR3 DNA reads TGTGCCAGCAGTTACTCGAAGGCGGGAAGCACAATAGGCTACACCTTC. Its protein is CASSYSKAGSTIGYTF.

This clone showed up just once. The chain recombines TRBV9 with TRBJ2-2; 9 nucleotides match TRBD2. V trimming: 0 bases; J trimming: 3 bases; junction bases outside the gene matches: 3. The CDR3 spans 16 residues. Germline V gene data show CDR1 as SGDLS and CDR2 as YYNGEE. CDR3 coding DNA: TGTGCCAGCAGCGTAGGGACTAGCGTATACACCGGGGAGCTGTTTTTT. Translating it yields CASSVGTSVYTGELFF.